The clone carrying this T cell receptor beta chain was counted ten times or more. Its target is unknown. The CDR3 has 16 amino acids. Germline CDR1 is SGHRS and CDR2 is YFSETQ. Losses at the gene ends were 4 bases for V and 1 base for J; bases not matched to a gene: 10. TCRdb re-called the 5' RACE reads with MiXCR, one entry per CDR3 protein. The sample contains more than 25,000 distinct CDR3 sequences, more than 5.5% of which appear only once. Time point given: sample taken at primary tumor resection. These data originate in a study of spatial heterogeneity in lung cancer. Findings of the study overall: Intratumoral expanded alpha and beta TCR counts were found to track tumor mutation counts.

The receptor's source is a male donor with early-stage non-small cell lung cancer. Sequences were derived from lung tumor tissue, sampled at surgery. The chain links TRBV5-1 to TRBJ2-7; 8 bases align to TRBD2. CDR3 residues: CASSPGSGALSYEQYF. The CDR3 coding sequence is TGCGCCAGCAGCCCGGGTAGCGGGGCTTTATCCTACGAGCAGTACTTC.